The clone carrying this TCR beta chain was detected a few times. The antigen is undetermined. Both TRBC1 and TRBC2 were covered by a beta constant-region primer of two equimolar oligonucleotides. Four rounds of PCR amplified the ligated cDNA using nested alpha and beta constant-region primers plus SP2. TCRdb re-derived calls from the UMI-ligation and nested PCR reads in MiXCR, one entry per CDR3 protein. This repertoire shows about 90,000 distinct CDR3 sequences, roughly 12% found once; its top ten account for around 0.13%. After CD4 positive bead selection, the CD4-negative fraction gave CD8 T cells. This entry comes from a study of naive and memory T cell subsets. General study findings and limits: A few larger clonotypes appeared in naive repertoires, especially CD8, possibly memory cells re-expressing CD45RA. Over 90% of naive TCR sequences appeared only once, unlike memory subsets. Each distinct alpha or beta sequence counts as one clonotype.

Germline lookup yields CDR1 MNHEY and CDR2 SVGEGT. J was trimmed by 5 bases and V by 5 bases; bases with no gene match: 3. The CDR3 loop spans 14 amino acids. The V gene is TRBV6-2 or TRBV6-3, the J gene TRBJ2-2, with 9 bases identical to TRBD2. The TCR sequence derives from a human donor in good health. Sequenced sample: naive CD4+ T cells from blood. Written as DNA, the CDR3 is TGTGCCAGCAGTCAGGGACTAGCAACCGGGGAGCTGTTTTTT. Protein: CASSQGLATGELFF.